The 27 T cell receptor beta chains below all came from one sample that was sequenced in a study of blood T cell repertoires in COVID-19. Assay: immunoSEQ multiplex PCR; the TCRdb copy retains only in-frame clones and omits some. The table lists about 100,000 clones, just under 80% of them singletons. Sequenced: peripheral blood. These receptors all stem from a woman in her 70s with acute or convalescent COVID-19.

The rearrangement links TRBV7-9 to TRBJ1-1, with no clear D. This CDR3 comprises 12 residues. Germline assignment: CDR1 SEHNR and CDR2 FQNEAQ (reference sequence). V shed 5 bases and J shed 5 bases, with 9 bases lying between them. The CDR3: CASSLVHTEAFF. CDR3 DNA sequence: TGTGCCAGCAGCCTAGTCCATACTGAAGCTTTCTTT. The complete variable domain, with remaining parts taken from reference TRBV7-9 and TRBJ1-1, reads DTGVSQNPRHKITKRGQNVTFRCDPISEHNRLYWYRQTLGQGPEFLTYFQNEAQLEKSRLLSDRFSAERPKGSFSTLEIQRTEQGDSAMYLCASSLVHTEAFFGQGTRLTVV.

The J gene is TRBJ1-4, the V gene TRBV30, with 7 bases fitting TRBD1. The germline V gene encodes CDR1 GTSNPN and CDR2 SVGIG (reference sequence). This CDR3 contains 14 residues. Trimming cost V 4 bases and J 7 bases; bases outside gene matches: 9. In nucleotides, the CDR3 is TGTGCCTGGAACCCACAGGGGAAGGGTGAAAAACTGTTTTTT. As protein: CAWNPQGKGEKLFF.

The chain employs TRBV9 and TRBJ1-6; 7 bases line up with TRBD1. The CDR3 extends over 15 amino acids. J gave up 9 bases and V 4 bases, and 10 bases lay outside the gene matches. The germline V gene encodes CDR1 SGDLS and CDR2 YYNGEE. CDR3 residues: CASSKTGDIGSPLHF. DNA of the CDR3: TGTGCCAGCAGCAAAACAGGGGATATCGGTTCACCCCTCCACTTT. The variable domain in full, completed from reference TRBV9 and TRBJ1-6, reads DSGVTQTPKHLITATGQRVTLRCSPRSGDLSVYWYQQSLDQGLQFLIQYYNGEERAKGNILERFSAQQFPDLHSELNLSSLELGDSALYFCASSKTGDIGSPLHFGNGTRLTVT.

The chain uses TRBV12-5 and TRBJ2-3, with TRBD2 as a possible D gene (6 bases). Germline-derived CDR1 and CDR2 are LGHNT and FRNRAP. The CDR3 runs 18 residues. V was shortened by 1 base and J by 2 bases, with 19 bases between the two germline ends. CDR3: CASGLGYWRGRNTDTQYF. The CDR3 DNA sequence: TGTGCTAGTGGTTTGGGGTATTGGAGGGGTAGGAACACAGATACGCAGTATTTT.

Only one count was recorded for this clone. The chain carries TRBV10-1 and TRBJ2-2; 7 nucleotides line up with TRBD2. This CDR3 has 14 residues. Germline V gives CDR1 WNHNN, CDR2 SYGVQD (reference sequence). V shed 2 bases and J 7 bases; nucleotides not matched to a gene: 4. This chain's CDR3 is CASSERGGVGELFF. In DNA form, the CDR3 reads TGCGCCAGCAGTGAGAGGGGAGGGGTCGGGGAGCTGTTTTTT.

DNA of the CDR3: TGTGCCAGTAGCTCCGGGACAGGAGGAGGAAAAGGCAATCAGCCCCAGCATTTT. It translates to CASSSGTGGGKGNQPQHF. The chain is built from TRBV19 and TRBJ1-5; the match to TRBD1 covers 8 bases. This CDR3 comprises 18 residues. Germline values: CDR1 LNHDA, CDR2 SQIVND (reference sequence). Trimming removed 6 bases from V and 2 bases from J; junction bases left unmatched: 15.

V usage is TRBV29-1 and J usage is TRBJ1-2; TRBD1 is a possible D gene (6 bases). The ends were cut back, 7 bases at V and 14 bases at J, with 11 bases in the middle. This CDR3 has 8 amino acids. Germline values: CDR1 SQVTM, CDR2 ANQGSEA. CDR3: CSEGGGTF. The CDR3 region has the DNA TGCAGCGAGGGGGGAGGTACCTTC.

The chain combines TRBV2 with TRBJ2-7; TRBD2 might be the D (5 bases). Trimming pared 3 bases from V and 2 bases from J, leaving 8 bases between. CDR3 size: 13 residues. Germline CDR1 is SNHLY and CDR2 is FYNNEI. DNA of the CDR3: TGTGCCAGCAGTGACGAGGGTCCCTACGAGCAGTACGTC. This gives the protein CASSDEGPYEQYV.

The rearrangement uses TRBV6-7 and TRBJ1-5; D is undetermined. TRBV6-7 is given ORF status, its function remaining uncertain. CDR3 length: 19 residues. V was clipped by 2 bases and J by 7 bases, with 27 bases between them. The CDR3 loop reads CASSYGCKEDATAWQPQHF. For the CDR3, the DNA is TGTGCCAGCAGTTACGGGTGTAAGGAGGACGCCACGGCATGGCAGCCCCAGCATTTT.

This chain connects TRBV6-5 to TRBJ1-1; TRBD1 aligns across 7 bases. CDR1 and CDR2 (germline): MNHEY, SVGAGI. Trimming cost V 5 bases and J 8 bases; bases outside gene matches: 8. The CDR3 runs to 13 residues. This CDR3 reads CASSHQDRTEAFF. The CDR3 DNA reads as TGTGCCAGCAGTCACCAGGACAGGACGGAAGCTTTCTTT.

This clone was observed a handful of times. The chain links TRBV18 to TRBJ1-1; no reliable D call. The CDR3 spans 14 residues. Trimming took off 1 base at V and 4 bases at J, with 10 bases between the two ends. CDR1 and CDR2 from the germline V gene are KGHSH and LQKENI. The CDR3 coding sequence is TGTGCCAGCTCACCACGCACATCCCTCACTGAAGCTTTCTTT. It yields the protein CASSPRTSLTEAFF.

The genes are TRBV7-9 and TRBJ2-3; TRBD1 matches at 7 bases. Germline lookup yields CDR1 SEHNR and CDR2 FQNEAQ (reference sequence). The V segment lost 5 bases and the J segment 2 bases; nucleotides outside the gene matches: 7. The CDR3 length is 15 residues. The DNA for the CDR3 is TGTGCCAGCAGCCCGGGGCAGGGGGACACAGATACGCAGTATTTT. Translated, it gives CASSPGQGDTDTQYF.

The table lists this clone with a count of one. The V gene is TRBV3-1 (or the pseudogene TRBV3-2), the J gene TRBJ2-1; a possible D gene is TRBD2 (6 bases). The ends were cut back, 6 bases at V and 4 bases at J, with 22 bases in the middle. The CDR3 length is 17 residues. CDR1 LGHDT and CDR2 YNNKEL come from the germline V gene (reference sequence). The CDR3 region has the DNA TGTGCCAGCAGTCCCCAAACCGGGGGACTCGAATACAATGAGCAGTTCTTC. Protein product: CASSPQTGGLEYNEQFF.

This clone was seen a few times. V usage is TRBV2 and J usage is TRBJ2-1; possibly TRBD1 for D (5 bases). Trimming took 6 bases from V and 4 from J, leaving 13 bases between them. The germline V gene has CDR1 SNHLY and CDR2 FYNNEI. The CDR3 runs to 14 residues. The CDR3 sequence is CASRPGSPYNEQFF. In DNA form, the CDR3 reads TGTGCCAGCAGGCCAGGGTCCCCTTACAATGAGCAGTTCTTC.

The chain joins TRBV7-2 to TRBJ2-2; D gene uncertain. Germline CDR1 and CDR2: SGHTA and FQGNSA. The V end was cut by 1 base, the J end by 7 bases, with 7 bases between. CDR3 length equals 13 residues. CDR3 loop: CASSLDRDGELFF. CDR3 sequence (DNA): TGTGCCAGCAGCTTAGATCGAGACGGGGAGCTGTTTTTT.

The V call is TRBV6-5, the J call TRBJ1-1; no clear D gene. This CDR3 is 15 amino acids long. Deletions cut 5 bases from V and 1 base from J, with 14 bases between. Germline V gives CDR1 MNHEY, CDR2 SVGAGI. DNA for the CDR3: TGTGCCAGCAGTCCTCCAGAAACCCGGAACACTGAAGCTTTCTTT. Its translation is CASSPPETRNTEAFF.

This clone was seen just once. The V call is TRBV28, the J call TRBJ1-5; D is undetermined. This CDR3 has 14 amino acids. Trimming pared 1 base from V and 5 bases from J, leaving 9 bases between. Per germline, CDR1 MDHEN and CDR2 SYDVKM. The DNA of the CDR3 is TGTGCCAGCAGTTTATCTGCGAGGTATCAGCCCCAGCATTTT. Protein sequence: CASSLSARYQPQHF.

The gene calls are TRBV6-5 and TRBJ1-1, with 8 bases aligning to TRBD1. The V gene's germline CDR1 is MNHEY and CDR2 SVGAGI. This CDR3 region has 11 residues. Germline trimming cut 11 bases from V and 4 bases from J; bases unmatched to any gene: 3. The CDR3 reads CAVDRGTEAFF. The CDR3 DNA reads TGTGCCGTCGACAGGGGCACTGAAGCTTTCTTT.

This clone was counted a single time. V usage is TRBV19 and J usage is TRBJ1-5, with TRBD1 matching over 7 bases. The CDR3 is 16 residues long. Germline V gene sequence: CDR1 LNHDA, CDR2 SQIVND (reference sequence). V shed 5 bases, J shed 8 bases, and the junction held 15 bases outside the gene matches. The CDR3 loop is CASSARFLQGNKPQHF. The CDR3 DNA reads as TGTGCCAGTAGTGCCCGTTTCTTACAGGGGAATAAGCCCCAGCATTTT.

This clone appeared once. The gene calls are TRBV11-2 and TRBJ1-2; 8 bases align to TRBD1. The CDR3 loop spans 15 amino acids. Trimming at V came to 4 bases and at J to 8 bases, leaving 12 bases not matched to a gene. Looked up from germline, CDR1 is SGHAT and CDR2 is FQNNGV. The CDR3 spells CASSWVQGASAGYTF. The CDR3 coding sequence is TGTGCCAGCAGCTGGGTCCAGGGGGCTTCCGCGGGCTACACCTTC. The variable domain in full, with the rest retrieved from reference TRBV11-2 and TRBJ1-2, is EAGVAQSPRYKIIEKRQSVAFWCNPISGHATLYWYQQILGQGPKLLIQFQNNGVVDDSQLPKDRFSAERLKGVDSTLKIQPAKLEDSAVYLCASSWVQGASAGYTFGSGTRLTVV.

The rearrangement uses TRBV10-3 and TRBJ1-1; TRBD1 is a possible D gene (5 bases). Germline V gene data show CDR1 as ENHRY and CDR2 as SYGVKD. V was clipped by 3 bases and J by 1 base, with 9 bases between them. This CDR3 comprises 14 residues. In DNA, the CDR3 is TGTGCCATCAGTGATCACCAGGGGAACACTGAAGCTTTCTTT. This codes for CAISDHQGNTEAFF.

The chain is built from TRBV7-3 and TRBJ1-6; D call uncertain. V lost 0 bases, J lost 9 bases, and 15 bases lay in between. CDR1 SGHTA and CDR2 FQGTGA come from the germline V gene. This CDR3 comprises 16 residues. This CDR3 is CASSLTEVWELSPLHF. CDR3 nucleotide sequence: TGTGCCAGCAGCTTAACCGAGGTCTGGGAGCTTTCACCCCTCCACTTT.

This clone was picked up a small number of times. The V call is TRBV5-1, the J call TRBJ2-7, with D maybe TRBD2 (6 bases). Germline CDR1 is SGHRS and CDR2 is YFSETQ. V shed 7 bases and J shed 2 bases, with 13 bases lying between them. The CDR3 is 13 residues long. This chain's CDR3 is CASAGREAYEQYF. DNA of the CDR3: TGCGCCAGCGCGGGACGGGAAGCCTACGAGCAGTACTTC.

This clone was recorded once. V usage is TRBV29-1 and J usage is TRBJ1-1; D may be TRBD1 (5 bases). This CDR3 spans 13 amino acids. The V gene lost 5 bases and the J gene lost 1 base, with 11 bases spanning the gap. Germline values: CDR1 SQVTM, CDR2 ANQGSEA. This CDR3 is CSVSPGGNTEAFF. CDR3 nucleotide sequence: TGCAGCGTTTCGCCCGGGGGGAACACTGAAGCTTTCTTT.

This clone was observed many times. V is TRBV5-4 and J is TRBJ2-7, with D possibly TRBD2 on 6 matching bases. The V end was cut by 1 base, the J end by 7 bases, with 15 bases between. Germline CDR1 and CDR2: SGHNT and YYREEE (reference sequence). This CDR3 contains 14 residues. Here the CDR3 DNA reads TGTGCCAGCAGCTTGTTATCCCAGGGAGGTGAGCAGTACGTC. Its translation is CASSLLSQGGEQYV.

This rearrangement joins TRBV3-1 (or the pseudogene TRBV3-2) to TRBJ1-4, with a possible D match to TRBD1 (5 bases). Trimming stripped 5 bases from V and 10 bases from J, with 17 bases between. The CDR3 is 14 residues long. Germline V gene lookup returns CDR1 LGHDT and CDR2 YNNKEL (reference sequence). The CDR3 spells CASSSRDARGKLFF. CDR3 sequence (DNA): TGTGCCAGCAGCTCGCGGGACGCTCGGGGAAAACTGTTTTTT.

The chain links TRBV7-2 to TRBJ1-1, with D possibly matching TRBD1 (6 bases). CDR1 is SGHTA and CDR2 is FQGNSA in the germline V gene. V lost 5 bases to trimming and J lost 8 bases, with 15 bases between them. This CDR3 comprises 13 residues. CDR3 nucleotide sequence: TGTGCCAGCAGCGCTGGGGGCGGATTAGAAGCTTTCTTT. It encodes CASSAGGGLEAFF.